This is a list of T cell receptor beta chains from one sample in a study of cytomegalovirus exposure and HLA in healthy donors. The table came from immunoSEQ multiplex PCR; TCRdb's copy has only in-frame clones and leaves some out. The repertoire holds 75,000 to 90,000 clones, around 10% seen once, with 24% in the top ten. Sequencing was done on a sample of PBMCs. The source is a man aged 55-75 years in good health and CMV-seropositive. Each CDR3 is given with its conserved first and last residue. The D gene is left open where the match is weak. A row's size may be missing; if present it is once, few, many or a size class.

TGTGCCAGCAGCCAGGACAGCTTTGGCTCTGGGGCCAACGTCCTGACTTTC,CASSQDSFGSGANVLTF,.,.,TRBV14,TRBJ2-6
TGTGCCTGGGATAGAGCGGGCCCAACTCAAGAGACCCAGTACTTC,CAWDRAGPTQETQYF,many,.,TRBV30,TRBJ2-5
TGCAGCGTTATGACTAGCGGATATCCCCTCGGCAATGAGCAGTTCTTC,CSVMTSGYPLGNEQFF,few,TRBD2,TRBV29-1,TRBJ2-1
TGCGCCAGCACCGCGGGGGGGAACACCGGGGAGCTGTTTTTT,CASTAGGNTGELFF,few,TRBD2,TRBV4-1,TRBJ2-2
TGTGCCAGCAGCTTGATACAAAGGGGGCCCTCCGCTAACTATGGCTACACCTTC,CASSLIQRGPSANYGYTF,.,TRBD1,TRBV5-4,TRBJ1-2
TGTGCCAGCAGTGAAGGGGCGCAGGCCTCTGGAAACACCATATATTTT,CASSEGAQASGNTIYF,few,.,TRBV2,TRBJ1-3
TGCGCCAGCAGTGAGGGGAGGGGTTTGAGGAATGAGCAGTTCTTC,CASSEGRGLRNEQFF,few,TRBD2,TRBV10-1,TRBJ2-1
TGTGCCAGCAGTGACGAACAGGGGGCTGGTCAGCCCCAGCATTTT,CASSDEQGAGQPQHF,few,TRBD1,TRBV2,TRBJ1-5
TGTGCCAGCAGCCCCGTGCGGTACACAGATACGCAGTATTTT,CASSPVRYTDTQYF,.,.,TRBV9,TRBJ2-3
TGCGCCAGCAGCCAATCCCCGGCCTACAATGAGCAGTTCTTC,CASSQSPAYNEQFF,.,.,TRBV4-1,TRBJ2-1
TGTGCCAGCAGAACCGGGACTAGCAATGAGCAGTTCTTC,CASRTGTSNEQFF,few,TRBD2,TRBV2,TRBJ2-1
TGTGCCAGCAGCTTAACCGGGGGTGGAAACACCATATATTTT,CASSLTGGGNTIYF,.,.,TRBV7-2,TRBJ1-3
TGTGCCAGCACCGCGGGGTCAGGCTATGGCTACACCTTC,CASTAGSGYGYTF,.,.,TRBV25-1,TRBJ1-2
TGTGCCAGCTCACCATCTGGACAGTTTAACTATGGCTACACCTTC,CASSPSGQFNYGYTF,.,.,TRBV18,TRBJ1-2
TGTGCCAGCAGTGAAGGGGGACAGGGGCGCCTACCCCTCCACTTT,CASSEGGQGRLPLHF,.,TRBD1,TRBV6-1,TRBJ1-6
TGTGCCAGCAGCTTAGGAGGGACAGGGGGCCGGGAGACCCAGTACTTC,CASSLGGTGGRETQYF,.,TRBD1,TRBV7-6,TRBJ2-5
TGTGCCAGCAGTTACTCGCCAGAAATGAACACTGAAGCTTTCTTT,CASSYSPEMNTEAFF,few,.,TRBV6-6,TRBJ1-1
TGTGCCAGTAGCACAACCTTCGACACGGAAGCTTTCTTT,CASSTTFDTEAFF,few,.,TRBV19,TRBJ1-1
TGTGCCTCAGGGGGGCCTGGAGAGACCCAGTACTTC,CASGGPGETQYF,few,.,TRBV19,TRBJ2-5
TGCGCCAGCAGGGAGTCGAACACTGAAGCTTTCTTT,CASRESNTEAFF,few,.,TRBV5-1,TRBJ1-1
TGTGCCAGTAGTGAAGCGGGACAGGCGAACACTGAAGCTTTCTTT,CASSEAGQANTEAFF,few,TRBD1,TRBV6-1,TRBJ1-1
TGTGCCAGCAGCTTGACAGGGATGGACCAGCCCCAGCATTTT,CASSLTGMDQPQHF,few,TRBD1,TRBV27,TRBJ1-5
TGTGCCAGCTCACCATTATCCGGCTACGAGCAGTACTTC,CASSPLSGYEQYF,few,.,TRBV18,TRBJ2-7
TGTGCCAGCTCACTGACTAGCGGGTACTCCTACGAGCAGTACTTC,CASSLTSGYSYEQYF,.,TRBD2,TRBV18,TRBJ2-7
TGTGCCAGCAGCTTAGGACAGAATTCACCCCTCCACTTT,CASSLGQNSPLHF,.,.,TRBV7-2,TRBJ1-6
TGTGCCAGCAGTGACCCTAGCGGGGGAGACACCGGGGAGCTGTTTTTT,CASSDPSGGDTGELFF,few,TRBD2,TRBV6-1,TRBJ2-2
TGTGCCAGCAGCGTAGGTCGCAGGGCTGATGGCTACACCTTC,CASSVGRRADGYTF,.,.,TRBV9,TRBJ1-2
TGTGCCAGCAGCGGAGCGGGCCAGTATGATACGCAGTATTTT,CASSGAGQYDTQYF,few,.,TRBV9,TRBJ2-3